Described below is a single T cell receptor beta chain sequence and its context. Its antigen specificity is not known. The record has no base qualities; no much larger clone is one base away. This entry belongs to a study of blood T cell repertoires in COVID-19 (dated by TCRdb to between 2020 and 2021). Describing the broader study: The collaborator samples originated in the United States, Italy and Spain and spanned the acute and convalescent phases of COVID-19. Where HLA class I and class II types were available, the types were taken from metadata supplied by the sample provider, not from assay-based typing. The samples were drawn from two sources: the first 160 participants of the ongoing ImmuneRACE study, and over 1,000 subjects contributed by 6 global collaborators. A de-identified subject ID, COVID-19 status, age in years and sex were almost always included in the sample metadata. The prospective study material was composed of cDNA or gDNA derived from T cells, B-cell-depleted T cells, or PBMCs. The dataset comprised deeply sampled blood TCRbeta repertoires from subjects exposed to, actively infected with, or recovered from COVID-19. The repertoires were released in a freely available public database meant as a resource for research on the immune response to SARS-CoV-2.

Summary of the overall study and its limitations: How much clinical and demographic metadata was included differed by source and by participant, and the metadata was provided uncurated.

Each collaborating institution followed its own protocols to collect whole blood in K2EDTA tubes. For TCRbeta analysis, collaborators shipped samples as frozen whole blood, isolated PBMCs, or DNA extracted from either of those sample types. V trim: 0 bases; J trim: 5 bases; unmatched bases: 4. For CDR1 and CDR2, the germline V gene lists SGHVS and FNYEAQ. From the cysteine up to the phenylalanine, the CDR3 has a length of 15 residues. Just the 45-base CDR3 DNA is kept, in frame starting at base 1. TCRbeta CDR3 regions were amplified from genomic DNA by means of the immunoSEQ Assay, a bias-controlled multiplex PCR. The authors' analysis ran thus. The number of nucleated cells in each sample was estimated by amplification of reference gene primers within the assay. Sequence reads were collapsed and filtered to measure the absolute abundance of every unique TCRbeta CDR3 rearrangement. For each sample, productive Simpson clonality was calculated by taking the square root of Simpson's diversity index across productive rearrangements. TCRdb took this table from immuneACCESS and kept in-frame rearrangements with V and J called. Such tables lack part of the clones; where checked against another copy, unresolved V genes explain under half of the gap, and the rest is unexplained. That table supplies the V and J calls and clone size; D and trimming were determined from the DNA. This sample has 300,000 or so clones in its table, and around 87% of those were observed once. The ten largest clones add up to around 1.4% of the sample.

The chain links TRBV7-6 with TRBJ2-7, and 10 junction bases match TRBD1. The clonotype comes from a man aged 65 to 79 with acute or convalescent COVID-19. Sequencing was carried out using peripheral blood. The CDR3 amino acid sequence is: CASSLAGTGVDEQYF. The DNA reads as follows: TGTGCCAGCAGCTTAGCAGGGACAGGGGTCGACGAGCAGTACTTC.